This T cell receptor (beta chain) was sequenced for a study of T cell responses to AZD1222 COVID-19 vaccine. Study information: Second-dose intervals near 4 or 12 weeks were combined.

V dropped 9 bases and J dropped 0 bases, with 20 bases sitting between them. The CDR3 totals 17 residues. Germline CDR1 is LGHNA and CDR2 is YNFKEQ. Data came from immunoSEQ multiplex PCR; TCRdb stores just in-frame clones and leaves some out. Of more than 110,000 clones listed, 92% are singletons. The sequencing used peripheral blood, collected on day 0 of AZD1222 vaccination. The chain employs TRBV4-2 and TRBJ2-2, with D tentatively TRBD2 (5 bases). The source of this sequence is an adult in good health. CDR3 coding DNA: TGTGCCAGGGAGGACGATAGCCGTAAAGCGAACACCGGGGAGCTGTTTTTT. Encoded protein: CAREDDSRKANTGELFF.